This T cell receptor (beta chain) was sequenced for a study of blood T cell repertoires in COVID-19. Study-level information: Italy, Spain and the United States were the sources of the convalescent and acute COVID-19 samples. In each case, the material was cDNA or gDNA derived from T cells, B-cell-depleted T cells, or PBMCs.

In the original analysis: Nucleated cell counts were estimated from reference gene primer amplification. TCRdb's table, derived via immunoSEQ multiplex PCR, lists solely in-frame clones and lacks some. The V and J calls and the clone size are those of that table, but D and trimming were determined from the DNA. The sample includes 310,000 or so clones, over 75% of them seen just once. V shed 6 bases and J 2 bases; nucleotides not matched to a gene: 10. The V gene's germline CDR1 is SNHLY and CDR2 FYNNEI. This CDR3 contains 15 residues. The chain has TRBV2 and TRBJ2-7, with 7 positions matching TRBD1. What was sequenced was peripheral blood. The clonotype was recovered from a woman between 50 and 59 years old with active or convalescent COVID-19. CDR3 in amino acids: CASREPTGDPYEQYF. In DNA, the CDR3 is TGTGCCAGCAGGGAGCCTACAGGGGACCCCTACGAGCAGTACTTC.